This TCR beta chain was obtained from a study of T cell responses to AZD1222 COVID-19 vaccine. Profiled with immunoSEQ multiplex PCR; TCRdb holds only in-frame clones, not every one. The sample includes some 99,000 clones, 87% seen only once; the top ten take about 4.5%. General observations from the study: Spike as a whole was targeted by vaccine-associated CD4 TCRs, dominant at 160-218 and 743-854. Repertoires were obtained only post-peak T cell response.

To note about this clone: As yet, its antigen is unknown.

The CDR3 totals 14 residues. V was pared by 4 bases and J by 4 bases, with 6 bases of the junction left unmatched. Looked up from germline, CDR1 is SEHNR and CDR2 is FQNEAQ (reference sequence). Analyses pooled second doses at about 4 or about 12 weeks. The chain joins TRBV7-9 to TRBJ1-1, with 7 bases lining up with TRBD1. The source material was peripheral blood, sampled 28 days after the second AZD1222 dose. The sequence was collected from an adult who received the AZD1222 COVID-19 vaccine. The CDR3 loop reads CASSSQGVGTEAFF. CDR3 DNA: TGTGCCAGCAGCTCCCAGGGGGTTGGCACTGAAGCTTTCTTT.